These 25 T cell receptor beta chains originate from one sample sequenced in a study of blood T cell repertoires in COVID-19. TCRdb keeps only in-frame clones here, not all; method: immunoSEQ multiplex PCR. Of approximately 280,000 clones in the sample, approximately 90% are singletons; the top ten hold about 5%. Input material: peripheral blood. These receptors were collected from a man aged 35 to 55 with acute or convalescent COVID-19.

The genes are TRBV29-1 and TRBJ1-2, with D unclear. The ends were cut back, 6 bases at V and 2 bases at J, with 19 bases in the middle. The germline CDR1 and CDR2 sequences are SQVTM and ANQGSEA. The CDR3 contains 15 residues. CDR3 nucleotides: TGCAGCGTCCCACCCTTGGGCAGTGACAACTATGGCTACACCTTC. Its translation is CSVPPLGSDNYGYTF.

The chain uses TRBV19 and TRBJ2-3; no firm D call. In germline, CDR1 is LNHDA, CDR2 SQIVND (reference sequence). Trimming took 3 bases from V and 1 from J, leaving 14 bases between them. This CDR3 is built from 16 residues. This chain's CDR3 is CASSIDREVGTDTQYF. The CDR3 DNA follows: TGTGCCAGTAGTATTGATCGAGAGGTGGGCACAGATACGCAGTATTTT.

This clone was detected only once. The rearrangement links TRBV5-6 to TRBJ2-7; 8 bases map to TRBD2. Germline V gives CDR1 SGHDT, CDR2 YYEEEE. Trimming cost V 0 bases and J 9 bases; bases outside gene matches: 11. CDR3 length equals 15 residues. Here the CDR3 reads CASSLGAGGRFGQYF. The CDR3 bases are TGTGCCAGCAGCTTGGGGGCGGGGGGAAGATTCGGGCAGTACTTC.

The chain links TRBV15 to TRBJ2-3; 9 nucleotides agree with TRBD2. In germline, CDR1 is LNHNV, CDR2 YYDKDF (reference sequence). The CDR3 spans 15 residues. V lost 3 bases to trimming and J lost 6 bases; unmatched junction nucleotides: 7. The CDR3 is CATSSLSGGSDTQYF. CDR3 coding DNA: TGTGCCACCAGCAGTCTTAGCGGGGGATCGGATACGCAGTATTTT.

The V call is TRBV30, the J call TRBJ2-1; 9 bases are shared with TRBD2. The length of the CDR3 is 15 residues. From germline, CDR1 is GTSNPN and CDR2 SVGIG (reference sequence). The V gene end was trimmed by 0 bases and the J gene end by 4 bases; junction bases not matched to a gene: 4. CDR3 DNA sequence: TGTGCCTGGAGTGTCCGTAGCGGGGGTTACAATGAGCAGTTCTTC. Protein: CAWSVRSGGYNEQFF.

The chain joins TRBV6-5 to TRBJ1-5; D might be TRBD1 (5 bases). The CDR3 is 14 residues long. V lost 6 bases, J lost 6 bases, and 15 bases lay in between. The germline V gene has CDR1 MNHEY and CDR2 SVGAGI. Here the CDR3 reads CASRSQGTSQPQHF. The DNA of the CDR3 is TGTGCCAGCAGATCCCAGGGTACGAGTCAGCCCCAGCATTTT.

This chain joins TRBV28 and TRBJ1-6; TRBD1 agrees at 8 bases. The CDR3 sequence is 13 residues long. From germline, CDR1 is MDHEN and CDR2 SYDVKM. Trimming took 1 base from V and 14 from J; bases not matched to a gene: 4. CDR3 coding DNA: TGTGCCAGCAGTTTATTAGGGACAGGAGCCCTCCACTTT. Its protein product is CASSLLGTGALHF.

This clone was seen a single time. The chain links TRBV4-1 to TRBJ1-1, with 8 bases aligning to TRBD1. This CDR3 region has 15 residues. V was clipped by 6 bases and J by 0 bases; unmatched bases: 6. CDR1 and CDR2 (germline): MGHRA, YSYEKL. In DNA, the CDR3 is TGCGCCAGCAGTTACCGGACAGGGATGAACACTGAAGCTTTCTTT. Translation: CASSYRTGMNTEAFF.

The CDR3 sequence is CASSSTGSYTDTQYF. The CDR3 DNA follows: TGTGCCAGCAGCTCGACAGGGAGCTACACAGATACGCAGTATTTT. V usage is TRBV13 and J usage is TRBJ2-3, with 7 bases aligning to TRBD1. The CDR3 consists of 15 residues. Germline V gene sequence: CDR1 PRHDT, CDR2 FYEKMQ (reference sequence). The V segment lost 4 bases and the J segment 2 bases; nucleotides outside the gene matches: 6.

The DNA for the CDR3 is TGCGCCAGCAGCCAAGGGACAGGGGGAGAAAAACTGTTTTTT. It yields the protein CASSQGTGGEKLFF. This chain joins TRBV5-1 and TRBJ1-4; 11 nucleotides align to TRBD1. The CDR3 spans 14 residues. V dropped 4 bases and J dropped 8; count of bases not matched to a gene: 4. The germline V gene encodes CDR1 SGHRS and CDR2 YFSETQ.

The CDR3 loop is CASSLGLSSYNEQFF. CDR3 nucleotides: TGTGCCAGCAGCTTAGGTCTCAGCTCCTACAATGAGCAGTTCTTC. The rearrangement links TRBV7-2 to TRBJ2-1; no reliable D call. Germline V lookup: CDR1 SGHTA, CDR2 FQGNSA. The CDR3 length is 15 residues. With 1 base removed from V and 0 bases from J, the gap between germline ends came to 7 bases. Full variable domain (outside the CDR3, taken from reference TRBV7-2 and TRBJ2-1): GAGVSQSPSNKVTEKGKDVELRCDPISGHTALYWYRQSLGQGLEFLIYFQGNSAPDKSGLPSDRFSAERTGGSVSTLTIQRTQQEDSAVYLCASSLGLSSYNEQFFGPGTRLTVL.

This clone showed up just once. The chain employs TRBV5-4 and TRBJ1-2; 7 bases fit TRBD1. CDR1 is SGHNT and CDR2 is YYREEE in the germline V gene (reference sequence). V gave up 3 bases and J gave up 4 bases; unmatched junction bases: 6. The CDR3 is 14 residues long. This chain's CDR3 is CASSSNRGGYGYTF. The CDR3 DNA sequence: TGTGCCAGCAGCTCTAACAGGGGAGGCTATGGCTACACCTTC.

The CDR3 protein is CASSYQVATEAFF. For the CDR3, the DNA is TGCGCCAGCAGCTATCAGGTTGCCACTGAAGCTTTCTTT. The J gene is TRBJ1-1, the V gene TRBV5-1; no reliable D call. Trimming pared 3 bases from V and 4 bases from J, leaving 10 bases between. In germline, CDR1 is SGHRS, CDR2 YFSETQ. The CDR3 is 13 amino acids.

The V gene is TRBV10-1, the J gene TRBJ2-7; TRBD1 matches 7 bases. V shed 5 bases and J 3 bases; nucleotides not matched to a gene: 4. The germline CDR1 and CDR2 sequences are WNHNN and SYGVQD (reference sequence). The CDR3 length is 13 residues. CDR3 in DNA: TGCGCCAGCAGTATGGGACAGTTCTACGAGCAGTACTTC. Translated: CASSMGQFYEQYF.

The chain joins TRBV5-4 to TRBJ2-1, with TRBD1 matching over 8 bases. CDR3 length equals 15 residues. Germline CDR1 SGHNT, CDR2 YYREEE (reference sequence). V was pared by 2 bases and J by 6 bases, with 7 bases of the junction left unmatched. CDR3 nucleotide sequence: TGTGCCAGCAGCTTATCGGGACAGGTTACCAATGAGCAGTTCTTC. Translation: CASSLSGQVTNEQFF.

The count of this clone is one. The V gene is TRBV7-3, the J gene TRBJ2-2; 7 positions match TRBD2. Trimming removed 5 bases from V and 4 bases from J; junction bases left unmatched: 4. CDR1 and CDR2 from the germline V gene are SGHTA and FQGTGA. This CDR3 region has 14 residues. This chain's CDR3 is CASSVSGFTGELFF. CDR3 DNA sequence: TGTGCCAGCAGCGTTAGCGGGTTCACCGGGGAGCTGTTTTTT.

This CDR3 reads CASRNRGFALKAFF. CDR3 coding DNA: TGTGCCAGCAGGAACAGGGGGTTTGCCTTGAAAGCTTTCTTT. The V and J genes are TRBV2 and TRBJ1-1; 8 nucleotides align to TRBD1. V gave up 6 bases and J gave up 9 bases; unmatched junction bases: 12. The CDR3 contains 14 residues. CDR1 is SNHLY and CDR2 is FYNNEI in the germline V gene.

V is TRBV20-1 and J is TRBJ1-2; TRBD1 is a possible D gene (5 bases). The germline gives CDR1 DFQATT, CDR2 SNEGSKA (reference sequence). Trimming shortened V by 6 bases and J by 0 bases, and 14 bases separated the two germline ends. This CDR3 spans 14 amino acids. CDR3 sequence: CSASPLTANYGYTF. CDR3 nucleotides: TGCAGTGCCAGTCCCTTGACAGCTAACTATGGCTACACCTTC.

The gene calls are TRBV30 and TRBJ1-4; 10 bases are a match to TRBD1. The CDR3 consists of 18 residues. The trim removed 3 bases at V and 2 bases at J, leaving 12 bases unmatched. In germline, CDR1 is GTSNPN, CDR2 SVGIG (reference sequence). CDR3 in amino acids: CAWRSPHGTGVTNEKLFF. The CDR3 nucleotides read TGTGCCTGGAGGTCCCCTCATGGGACAGGGGTGACTAATGAAAAACTGTTTTTT. The whole variable domain, filled in from reference TRBV30 and TRBJ1-4, reads SQTIHQWPATLVQPVGSPLSLECTVEGTSNPNLYWYRQAAGRGLQLLFYSVGIGQISSEVPQNLSASRPQDRQFILSSKKLLLSDSGFYLCAWRSPHGTGVTNEKLFFGSGTQLSVL.

The chain couples TRBV3-1 (or the pseudogene TRBV3-2) to TRBJ2-7; TRBD1 might be the D (6 bases). The CDR3 length is 13 residues. Germline V gene data show CDR1 as LGHDT and CDR2 as YNNKEL (reference sequence). Trimming shortened V by 3 bases and J by 3 bases, and 9 bases separated the two germline ends. The CDR3 region has the DNA TGTGCCAGCAGCCATCTGGACAGCTACGAGCAGTACTTC. Its translation is CASSHLDSYEQYF.

The rearrangement joins TRBV28 to TRBJ1-1; TRBD1 is a possible D gene (5 bases). CDR1 is MDHEN and CDR2 is SYDVKM in the germline V gene. The ends were cut back, 6 bases at V and 3 bases at J, with 14 bases in the middle. This CDR3 is 14 amino acids long. The CDR3 reads CASRKGLGDTEAFF. The CDR3 DNA sequence: TGTGCCAGCAGAAAGGGACTTGGGGACACTGAAGCTTTCTTT. Supplemented by reference TRBV28 and TRBJ1-1, the full variable domain reads DVKVTQSSRYLVKRTGEKVFLECVQDMDHENMFWYRQDPGLGLRLIYFSYDVKMKEKGDIPEGYSVSREKKERFSLILESASTNQTSMYLCASRKGLGDTEAFFGQGTRLTVV.

The CDR3 DNA is TGTGCCAGCAGCTTAGCGTCAGCGGGGGGGGGAGAGACCCAGTACTTC. Its protein product is CASSLASAGGGETQYF. This chain links TRBV7-2 with TRBJ2-5; 10 bases line up with TRBD2. The CDR3 runs to 16 residues. Germline V gene data show CDR1 as SGHTA and CDR2 as FQGNSA. Losses at the gene ends were 0 bases for V and 4 bases for J; bases not matched to a gene: 5. Full variable domain (missing parts from reference TRBV7-2 and TRBJ2-5): GAGVSQSPSNKVTEKGKDVELRCDPISGHTALYWYRQSLGQGLEFLIYFQGNSAPDKSGLPSDRFSAERTGGSVSTLTIQRTQQEDSAVYLCASSLASAGGGETQYFGPGTRLLVL.

The chain carries TRBV25-1 and TRBJ1-1, with 7 nucleotides matching TRBD1. CDR1 and CDR2 (germline): MGHDK, SYGVNS. The junction had 3 bases not matched to a gene; V was cut back by 1 base and J by 7 bases. The CDR3 loop spans 13 amino acids. The CDR3 coding sequence is TGTGCCAGCAGTGAATGGGACAGCTTTGAAGCTTTCTTT. It is translated as CASSEWDSFEAFF. Full variable domain (remainder filled in from reference TRBV25-1 and TRBJ1-1): EADIYQTPRYLVIGTGKKITLECSQTMGHDKMYWYQQDPGMELHLIHYSYGVNSTEKGDLSSESTVSRIRTEHFPLTLESARPSHTSQYLCASSEWDSFEAFFGQGTRLTVV.

V usage is TRBV29-1 and J usage is TRBJ1-2, with D hard to call. Trimming pared 6 bases from V and 10 bases from J, leaving 12 bases between. This CDR3 spans 10 amino acids. CDR1 and CDR2 from the germline V gene are SQVTM and ANQGSEA. The CDR3 DNA sequence: TGCAGCGTAAAGGACTTTTTCTACACCTTC. Protein product: CSVKDFFYTF.

This clone was detected only once. V is TRBV6-5 and J is TRBJ1-2; no clear D gene. The CDR3 is made up of 14 amino acids. Trimming pared 2 bases from V and 5 bases from J, leaving 12 bases between. The germline V gene encodes CDR1 MNHEY and CDR2 SVGAGI. For the CDR3, the DNA is TGTGCCAGCAGTTACCTCGGTCCCCTTTATGGCTACACCTTC. This translates into CASSYLGPLYGYTF.